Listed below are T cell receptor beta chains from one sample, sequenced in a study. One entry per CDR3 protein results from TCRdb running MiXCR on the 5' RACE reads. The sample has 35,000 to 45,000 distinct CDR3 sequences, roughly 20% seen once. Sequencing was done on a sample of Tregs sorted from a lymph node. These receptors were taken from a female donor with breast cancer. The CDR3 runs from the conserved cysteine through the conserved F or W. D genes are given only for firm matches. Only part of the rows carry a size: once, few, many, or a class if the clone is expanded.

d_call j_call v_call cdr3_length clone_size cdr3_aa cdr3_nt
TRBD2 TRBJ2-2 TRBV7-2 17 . CASSYLGLAGRTGELFF TGTGCCAGCAGCTACTTAGGACTAGCGGGAAGGACCGGGGAGCTGTTTTTT
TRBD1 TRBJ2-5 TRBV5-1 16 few CASSRTPGQGLETQYF TGCGCCAGCAGTCGGACGCCGGGACAGGGATTGGAGACCCAGTACTTC
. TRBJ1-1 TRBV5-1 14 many CASSPGYKGWEAFF TGCGCCAGCAGCCCCGGTTATAAGGGTTGGGAAGCTTTCTTT
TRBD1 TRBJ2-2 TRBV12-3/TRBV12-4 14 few CASSRDRNTGELFF TGTGCCAGCAGCCGGGACAGGAACACCGGGGAGCTGTTTTTT
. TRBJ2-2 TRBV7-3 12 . CASSLKSGELFF TGTGCCAGCAGCTTAAAATCCGGGGAGCTGTTTTTT
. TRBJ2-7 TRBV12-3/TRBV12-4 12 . CASSSRTVELYF TGTGCCAGCAGTTCTAGGACAGTGGAGCTGTACTTC
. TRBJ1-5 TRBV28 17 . CASSYTFRAGSSQPQHF TGTGCCAGCTCCTATACTTTTAGGGCAGGGTCTTCTCAGCCCCAGCATTTT
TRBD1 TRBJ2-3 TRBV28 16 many CASRFSPGTVTDTQYF TGTGCCAGCAGATTTAGCCCCGGGACAGTCACAGATACGCAGTATTTT
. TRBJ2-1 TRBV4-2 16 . CASSQSLGDFNNEQFF TGTGCCAGCAGCCAAAGCCTAGGGGACTTTAACAATGAGCAGTTCTTC
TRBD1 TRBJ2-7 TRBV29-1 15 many CSVPAGTGVIDEQYF TGCAGCGTTCCTGCCGGGACAGGGGTTATCGACGAGCAGTACTTC
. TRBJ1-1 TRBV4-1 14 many CASSQVERGTEAFF TGCGCCAGCAGCCAAGTTGAAAGGGGGACAGAAGCTTTCTTT
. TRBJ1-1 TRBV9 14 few CASSVREGRDEAFF TGTGCCAGCAGCGTAAGAGAGGGACGTGACGAAGCTTTCTTT
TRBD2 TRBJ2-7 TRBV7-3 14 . CASSPSGNIYEQYF TGTGCCAGCAGCCCTAGCGGGAATATCTACGAGCAGTACTTC
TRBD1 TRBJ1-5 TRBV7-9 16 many CASSFTGDQGNQPQHF TGTGCCAGCAGTTTTACAGGGGACCAAGGCAATCAGCCCCAGCATTTT
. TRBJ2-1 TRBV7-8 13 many CASSLSRLNEQFF TGTGCCAGCAGCTTAAGCAGGTTGAATGAGCAGTTCTTC
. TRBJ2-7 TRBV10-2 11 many CASSWRGEQYF TGCGCCAGCAGTTGGAGGGGCGAGCAGTACTTC
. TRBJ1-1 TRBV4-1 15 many CASSQSGALNTEAFF TGCGCCAGCAGCCAGTCGGGGGCCCTGAACACTGAAGCTTTCTTT
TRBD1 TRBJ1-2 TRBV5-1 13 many CASSSTGEDGYTF TGCGCCAGCAGCAGTACAGGGGAGGATGGCTACACCTTC
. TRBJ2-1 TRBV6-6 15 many CASRGEGGPYNEQFF TGTGCCAGCAGGGGGGAGGGGGGCCCCTACAATGAGCAGTTCTTC
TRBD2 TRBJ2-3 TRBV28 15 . CASIGLAGTTDTQYF TGTGCCAGTATAGGACTAGCGGGGACAACAGATACGCAGTATTTT
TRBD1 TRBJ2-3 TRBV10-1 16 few CASSEVEGAGTDTQYF TGCGCCAGCAGTGAAGTAGAGGGGGCTGGCACAGATACGCAGTATTTT
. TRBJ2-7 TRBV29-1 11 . CSVRTDYEQYF TGCAGCGTTCGGACGGACTACGAGCAGTACTTC